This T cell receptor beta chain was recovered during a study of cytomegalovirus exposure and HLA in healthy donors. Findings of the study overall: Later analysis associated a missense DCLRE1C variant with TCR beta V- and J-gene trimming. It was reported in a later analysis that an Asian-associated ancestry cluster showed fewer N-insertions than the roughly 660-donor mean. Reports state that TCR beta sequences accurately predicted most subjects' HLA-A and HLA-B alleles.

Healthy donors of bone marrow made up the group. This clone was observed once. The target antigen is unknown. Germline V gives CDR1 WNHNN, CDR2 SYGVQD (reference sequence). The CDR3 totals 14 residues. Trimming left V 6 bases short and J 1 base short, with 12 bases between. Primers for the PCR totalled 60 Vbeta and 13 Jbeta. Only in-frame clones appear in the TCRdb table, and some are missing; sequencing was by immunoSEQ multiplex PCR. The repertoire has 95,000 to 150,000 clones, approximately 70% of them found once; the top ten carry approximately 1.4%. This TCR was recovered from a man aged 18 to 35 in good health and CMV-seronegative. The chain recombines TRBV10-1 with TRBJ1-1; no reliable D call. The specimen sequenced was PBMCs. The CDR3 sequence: CASRVGPGNTEAFF. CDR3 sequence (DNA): TGCGCCAGCAGAGTTGGCCCGGGGAACACTGAAGCTTTCTTT.